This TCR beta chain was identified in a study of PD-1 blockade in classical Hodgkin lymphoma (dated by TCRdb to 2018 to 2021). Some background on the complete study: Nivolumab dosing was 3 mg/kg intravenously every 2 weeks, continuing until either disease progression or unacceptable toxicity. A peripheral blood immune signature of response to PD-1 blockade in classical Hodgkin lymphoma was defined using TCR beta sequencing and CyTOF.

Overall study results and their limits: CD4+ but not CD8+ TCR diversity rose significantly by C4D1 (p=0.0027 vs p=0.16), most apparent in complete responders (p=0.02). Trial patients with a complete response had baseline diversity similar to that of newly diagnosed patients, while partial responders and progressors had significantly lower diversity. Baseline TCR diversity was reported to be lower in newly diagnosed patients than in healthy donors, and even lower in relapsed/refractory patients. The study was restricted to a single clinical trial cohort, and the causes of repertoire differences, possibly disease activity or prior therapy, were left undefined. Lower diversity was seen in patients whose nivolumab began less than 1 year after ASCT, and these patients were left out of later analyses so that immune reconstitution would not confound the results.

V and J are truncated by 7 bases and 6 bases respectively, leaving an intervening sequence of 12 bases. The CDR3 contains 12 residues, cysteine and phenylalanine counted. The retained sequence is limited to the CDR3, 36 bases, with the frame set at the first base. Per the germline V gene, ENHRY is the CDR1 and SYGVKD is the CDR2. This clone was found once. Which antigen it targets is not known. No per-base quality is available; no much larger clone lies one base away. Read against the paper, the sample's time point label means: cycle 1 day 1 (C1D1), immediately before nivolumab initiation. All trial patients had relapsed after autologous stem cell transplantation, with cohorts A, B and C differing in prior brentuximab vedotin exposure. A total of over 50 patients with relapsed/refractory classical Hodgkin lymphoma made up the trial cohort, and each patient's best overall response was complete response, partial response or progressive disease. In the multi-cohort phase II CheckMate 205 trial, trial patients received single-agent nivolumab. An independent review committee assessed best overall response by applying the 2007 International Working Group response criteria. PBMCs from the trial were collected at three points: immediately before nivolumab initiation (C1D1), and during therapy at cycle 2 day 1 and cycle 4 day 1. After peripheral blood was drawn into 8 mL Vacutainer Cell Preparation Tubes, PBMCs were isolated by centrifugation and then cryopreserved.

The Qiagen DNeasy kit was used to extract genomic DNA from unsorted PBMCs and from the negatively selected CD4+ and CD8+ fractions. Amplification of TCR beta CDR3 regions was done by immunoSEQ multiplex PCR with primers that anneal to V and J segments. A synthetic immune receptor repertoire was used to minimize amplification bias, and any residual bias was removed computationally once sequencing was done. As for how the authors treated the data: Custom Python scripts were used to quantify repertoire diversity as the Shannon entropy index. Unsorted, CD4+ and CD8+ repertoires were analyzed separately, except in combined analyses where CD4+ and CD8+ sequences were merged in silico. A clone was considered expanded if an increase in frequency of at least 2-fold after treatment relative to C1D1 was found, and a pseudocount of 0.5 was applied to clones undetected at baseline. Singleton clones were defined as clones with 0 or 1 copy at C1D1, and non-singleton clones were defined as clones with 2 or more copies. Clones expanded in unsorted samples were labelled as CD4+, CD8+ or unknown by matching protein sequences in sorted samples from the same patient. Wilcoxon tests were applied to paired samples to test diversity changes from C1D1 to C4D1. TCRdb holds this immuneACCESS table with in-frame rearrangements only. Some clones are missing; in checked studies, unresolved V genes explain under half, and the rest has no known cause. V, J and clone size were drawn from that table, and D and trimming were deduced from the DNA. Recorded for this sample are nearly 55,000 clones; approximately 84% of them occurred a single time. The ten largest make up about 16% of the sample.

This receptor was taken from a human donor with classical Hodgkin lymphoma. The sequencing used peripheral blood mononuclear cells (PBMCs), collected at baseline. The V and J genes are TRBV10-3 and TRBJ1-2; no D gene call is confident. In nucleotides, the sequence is TGTGCCATCACCTCGACGGCAAATGGCTACACCTTC. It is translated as CAITSTANGYTF.